The clone carrying this T cell receptor beta chain was found many times. Its antigen remains unknown. The sample originates from a study of blood T cells in healthy people across ages. Overall study findings and caveats: Shifts in expanded clonotypes may have been confounded by donor CMV status, which was unknown.

Germline-derived CDR1 and CDR2 are SSHAT and FNYEAQ (reference sequence). This CDR3 contains 14 residues. V was shortened by 1 base and J by 4 bases, with 10 bases between the two germline ends. The second PCR ran roughly 7 to 12 cycles with a sample-barcoded 5' primer and J-beta primers. Using its own MiXCR run on the 5' RACE reads, TCRdb lists one record per CDR3 protein. The sample has about a million distinct CDR3 sequences, just over 50% seen once; the top ten hold around 21%. The sequencing input was blood. This chain connects TRBV7-7 to TRBJ2-5; D may correspond to TRBD1 or TRBD2 (6 bases each). This TCR was recovered from a woman between 55 and 75 years old in good health. The CDR3 DNA reads as TGTGCCAGCAGCTTAGGAGGGGGGCGAGAGACCCAGTACTTC. It specifies CASSLGGGRETQYF.